This T cell receptor (beta chain) was captured by sequencing in a study of PD-1 blockade in classical Hodgkin lymphoma. Across the whole study: With a 2-week interval, patients received intravenous nivolumab at 3 mg/kg. General observations from the study: Lower baseline TCR diversity marked trial partial responders and progressors. Possibly reflecting disease activity or prior therapy, repertoire differences have causes that remain undefined.

The data were produced by immunoSEQ multiplex PCR, yet TCRdb's version contains in-frame clones alone and is incomplete. The table lists just over 60,000 clones, about 91% of them singletons. To note about this clone: Its target is not known.

Germline V lookup: CDR1 WSHSY, CDR2 SAAADI. The CDR3 has 14 residues. Germline trimming cut 8 bases from V and 6 bases from J; bases unmatched to any gene: 7. Relapses following autologous stem cell transplantation were seen in all patients, with brentuximab vedotin exposure varying. Relapsed/refractory classical Hodgkin lymphoma patients had complete, partial or progressive responses. The receptor was derived from a human donor with classical Hodgkin lymphoma. The sample consisted of peripheral blood mononuclear cells (PBMCs), taken at baseline. The chain couples TRBV10-2 to TRBJ2-3; TRBD2 agrees at 11 bases. For the CDR3, the DNA is TGCGCCAGCTTCGATAGCGGGGGGGCGGATACGCAGTATTTT. Its protein product is CASFDSGGADTQYF.